What follows are 5 T cell receptor beta chains derived from one specimen sequenced in a study of T cell responses to AZD1222 COVID-19 vaccine (dated by TCRdb to the early 2020s). Library preparation was by the immunoSEQ multiplex PCR assay. In TCRdb, the immuneACCESS table is reduced to in-frame sequences with V and J assigned. These tables do not hold every clone; where another copy was compared, an unresolved V gene accounts for under half, and the others remain unexplained. Counted in this sample were tens of thousands of clones; just over 90% of them appeared once. Together, the top ten hold more than 2.5% of the sample. This specimen's time point label, per the study, means: about 28 days (+/-7) after the second vaccine dose. The material was peripheral blood, obtained 28 days after the second AZD1222 dose. These receptors were collected from an adult who received the AZD1222 COVID-19 vaccine.

The rearrangement uses TRBV3-1 (or the pseudogene TRBV3-2) and TRBJ2-1; 12 nucleotides align to TRBD2. The CDR3 extends over 16 amino acids. V was clipped by 5 bases and J by 5 bases; unmatched bases: 7. Germline values: CDR1 LGHDT, CDR2 YNNKEL (reference sequence). CDR3 bases: TGTGCCAGCAGCGGGCTGACTAGCGGGGGAAACAATGAGCAGTTCTTC. Translation: CASSGLTSGGNNEQFF.

V is TRBV7-2 and J is TRBJ2-7, with D tentatively TRBD2 (5 bases). CDR1 is SGHTA and CDR2 is FQGNSA in the germline V gene. The V and J ends lost 3 bases and 4 bases respectively, with 13 bases between them. CDR3 size: 14 residues. The DNA for the CDR3 is TGTGCCAGCAGCTTGGCGGGCTCGGCTTACGAGCAGTACTTC. Residues: CASSLAGSAYEQYF.

This chain links TRBV30 with TRBJ1-2; D call uncertain. The CDR3 length is 12 residues. V was clipped by 3 bases and J by 4 bases, with 9 bases between them. Germline V lookup: CDR1 GTSNPN, CDR2 SVGIG (reference sequence). The CDR3 DNA reads TGTGCCTGGAGGGGCGACGGCTATGGCTACACCTTC. It specifies CAWRGDGYGYTF.

The V gene is TRBV7-2, the J gene TRBJ1-6; D not certain. The length of the CDR3 is 15 residues. Germline V gives CDR1 SGHTA, CDR2 FQGNSA. Trimming removed 1 base from V and 10 bases from J, with 14 bases in between. The chain's CDR3 is CASSLVWVAQSPLHF. For the CDR3, the DNA is TGTGCCAGCAGCTTAGTTTGGGTGGCGCAGTCACCCCTCCACTTT. The full variable domain, completed using reference TRBV7-2 and TRBJ1-6, is GAGVSQSPSNKVTEKGKDVELRCDPISGHTALYWYRQSLGQGLEFLIYFQGNSAPDKSGLPSDRFSAERTGGSVSTLTIQRTQQEDSAVYLCASSLVWVAQSPLHFGNGTRLTVT.

This sequence joins TRBV11-3 and TRBJ1-1; D not certain. Trimming removed 2 bases from V and 6 bases from J, with 16 bases in between. This CDR3 comprises 15 residues. Germline loops: CDR1 SGHNT, CDR2 YENEEA. CDR3 sequence reads: CASSLSVDFLPEAFF. The CDR3, as DNA: TGTGCCAGCAGCTTAAGTGTCGACTTTTTACCTGAAGCTTTCTTT.